Only a few counts were recorded for the clone carrying this T cell receptor (beta chain). What it recognizes is unknown. The record originates from a study of beta chain features in type 1 diabetes. Whole-study results and caveats: Patients and controls would share equally any PCR tilt toward shorter templates. When Type 1 diabetes patients were examined, their TCRB CDR3s proved moderately but significantly shorter in all four CD4+ subsets.

In germline, CDR1 is SGHTS, CDR2 YDEGEE. There are 12 residues in the CDR3. The trim removed 5 bases at V and 8 bases at J, leaving 6 bases unmatched. Expressed TCRB transcripts got sequenced, as all isolated RNA was reverse transcribed. The average read count of naive, central memory and regulatory T cell samples was about 3.57 million. This table comes from immunoSEQ multiplex PCR, and its TCRdb copy is limited to in-frame clones, with some not included. The sample has over 150,000 clones; approximately 8.4% are singletons. The origin of this receptor is a man younger than 30 with type 1 diabetes. Sequenced sample: central memory CD4+ T cells from blood. V is TRBV5-8 and J is TRBJ2-7; 8 bases agree with TRBD1. The CDR3 region has the DNA TGTGCCAGCAGACTGACAGGGGACAAGCAGTACTTC. It encodes CASRLTGDKQYF. Combining the CDR3 with reference TRBV5-8 and TRBJ2-7 gives the whole variable domain EAGVTQSPTHLIKTRGQQATLRCSPISGHTSVYWYQQALGLGLQFLLWYDEGEERNRGNFPPRFSGRQFPNYSSELNVNALELEDSALYLCASRLTGDKQYFGPGTRLTVT.